These 8 T cell receptor beta chains share one sample of origin, sequenced in a study of T-cell reconstitution after alpha-beta-depleted transplantation in children. Unique molecular identifiers were built into the TCRbeta library. TCRdb independently ran MiXCR on the PCR reads; one entry per CDR3 protein. The profile covers approximately 1,000,000 distinct CDR3 sequences, with about 29% appearing a single time and around 30% taken by the ten largest. The sample in question was PBMCs, mostly from graft donor cells, obtained 360 days after TCRalphabeta/CD19-depleted stem cell transplant. Receptors originate from a boy under two years old who had a stem cell transplant for SCID, so the T cells may come from the graft donor.

The chain is built from TRBV4-1 and TRBJ2-7; TRBD1 matches at 7 bases. The V gene end was trimmed by 0 bases and the J gene end by 5 bases; junction bases not matched to a gene: 13. This CDR3 region has 17 residues. Per the germline V gene, CDR1 is MGHRA and CDR2 is YSYEKL. CDR3 nucleotide sequence: TGCGCCAGCAGCCAAGAGGTCGCGACAGGGAATGGGAACGAGCAGTACTTC. The encoded protein is CASSQEVATGNGNEQYF.

The rearrangement joins TRBV10-3 to TRBJ2-3; TRBD1 matches 7 bases. The ends lost 2 bases at V and 0 bases at J; junction bases unmatched: 5. Germline CDR1 and CDR2: ENHRY and SYGVKD. This CDR3 contains 16 residues. The CDR3 DNA follows: TGTGCCATCAGTGAGGAGGGACAGCTTAGCACAGATACGCAGTATTTT. Protein product: CAISEEGQLSTDTQYF.

This clonotype has more than one count but fewer than ten. The chain links TRBV5-1 to TRBJ2-5; 8 nucleotides agree with TRBD1. This CDR3 spans 16 amino acids. After removal of 4 bases from V and 7 bases from J, the junction contained 15 bases not matched to a gene. CDR1 SGHRS and CDR2 YFSETQ come from the germline V gene. CDR3 sequence: CASSQTVGQAKMTQYF. In DNA, the CDR3 is TGCGCCAGCAGCCAAACCGTGGGACAGGCCAAAATGACCCAGTACTTC.

There are a few counts of this clonotype. The V and J genes are TRBV4-1 and TRBJ2-1; possible D gene TRBD1, 5 bases. The germline V and J ends were trimmed by 6 bases and 10 bases, with 16 bases remaining between them. The CDR3 totals 13 residues. Germline lookup yields CDR1 MGHRA and CDR2 YSYEKL. For the CDR3, the DNA is TGCGCCAGCAGTCCAGCTGGCAGGGTAGAGCAGTTCTTC. As protein: CASSPAGRVEQFF.

This chain uses TRBV4-1 with TRBJ2-2, with 10 bases that match TRBD1. After removal of 5 bases from V and 5 bases from J, the junction contained 8 bases not matched to a gene. Germline-derived CDR1 and CDR2 are MGHRA and YSYEKL. The CDR3 consists of 16 residues. For the CDR3, the DNA is TGCGCCAGCAGCGTACCGGGACAGGGGAGTACCGGGGAGCTGTTTTTT. Translation gives CASSVPGQGSTGELFF.

The V and J genes are TRBV25-1 and TRBJ2-1; 9 bases are shared with TRBD2. Germline trimming cut 7 bases from V and 7 bases from J; bases unmatched to any gene: 14. CDR3 length: 16 amino acids. The germline V gene encodes CDR1 MGHDK and CDR2 SYGVNS. CDR3 in DNA: TGTGCCAGCACCCCTCTTACTAGCGGGCCTACTAATGAGCAGTTCTTC. As protein: CASTPLTSGPTNEQFF.

This chain connects TRBV9 to TRBJ2-2; TRBD2 matches at 8 bases. The CDR3 contains 14 residues. In germline, CDR1 is SGDLS, CDR2 YYNGEE. V gave up 6 bases and J gave up 1 base; unmatched junction bases: 2. The DNA of the CDR3 is TGTGCCAGCAAGAGCGGGGGGAACACCGGGGAGCTGTTTTTT. It yields the protein CASKSGGNTGELFF.

This clonotype has only a few counts. The chain employs TRBV6-1 and TRBJ1-1; D remains unclear. Deletions cut 8 bases from V and 4 bases from J, with 14 bases between. There are 13 residues in the CDR3. Germline V gene data show CDR1 as MNHNS and CDR2 as SASEGT. CDR3 protein: CASQLGLFTEAFF. The CDR3 DNA reads as TGTGCCAGCCAGTTAGGGCTCTTCACTGAAGCTTTCTTT.